There are a few counts of the clone carrying this TCR beta chain. Its antigen is not known. Described treatment: roughly 10-day PBMC culture with coronavirus spike peptide pools or control peptides (ViraFEST assay). Expanded clonotypes were found by TCR sequencing after peptide-pool stimulation (ViraFEST). Cultures of PBMCs, some 2 million per well, were set up with approximately 9.6 IU/ml IL-2 and about 9.7 ug/ml peptide pools. Sequenced with the Oncomine TCR Beta short-read assay was DNA taken from cultured CD4+ T cells. MiXCR was run by TCRdb on the PCR reads, yielding one entry per CDR3 protein. In the table there are 7,900 or so distinct CDR3 sequences, around 70% of which are singletons. Germline lookup yields CDR1 ENHRY and CDR2 SYGVKD. This CDR3 spans 13 amino acids. The germline V and J ends were trimmed by 3 bases and 0 bases, with 5 bases remaining between them. The sample comes from a study of vaccination and CD4 T cells after COVID-19. The study, taken as a whole, reports: Convalescent patients' vaccine-specific clones were spike mono-reactive in 304 of 307 cases.

This receptor was obtained from a human donor who had recovered from COVID-19. The sequencing sample was made of CD4+ T cells from blood, cultured in vitro. This rearrangement joins TRBV10-3 to TRBJ1-2; perhaps TRBD1 as D (5 bases). The CDR3 nucleotides are TGTGCCATCAGTGACAGGGCTAACTATGGCTACACCTTC. Amino acid sequence: CAISDRANYGYTF.